The text below deals with one T cell receptor (beta chain). The sample is drawn from a study of blood T cell repertoires in COVID-19. Method: immunoSEQ multiplex PCR; TCRdb's copy keeps in-frame clones and lacks some. Of 95,000 to 150,000 clones in the sample, over 75% were seen once. CDR3 length: 15 residues. Germline CDR1 and CDR2: MDHEN and SYDVKM. Germline trimming cut 5 bases from V and 9 bases from J; bases unmatched to any gene: 13. The receptor was isolated from a man aged 55 to 70 with active or convalescent COVID-19. The V gene is TRBV28, the J gene TRBJ2-7, with 10 bases matching TRBD1. The sample comprised peripheral blood. DNA for the CDR3: TGTGCCAGCAGTGATCCGGGACAGGGGCCCAAAATGCAGTACTTC. It is translated as CASSDPGQGPKMQYF.